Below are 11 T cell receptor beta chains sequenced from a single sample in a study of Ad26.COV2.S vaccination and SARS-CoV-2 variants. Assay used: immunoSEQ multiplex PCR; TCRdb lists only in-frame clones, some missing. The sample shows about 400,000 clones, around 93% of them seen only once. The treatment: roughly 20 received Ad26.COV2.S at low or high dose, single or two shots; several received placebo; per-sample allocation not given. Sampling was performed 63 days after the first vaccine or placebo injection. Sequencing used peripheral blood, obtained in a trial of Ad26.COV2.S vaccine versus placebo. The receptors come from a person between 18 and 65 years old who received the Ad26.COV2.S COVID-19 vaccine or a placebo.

The CDR3 region has the DNA TGTGCCAGCAGTTCAGGAGGCATTGGGGAGGAGACCCAGTACTTC. Protein: CASSSGGIGEETQYF. V is TRBV27 and J is TRBJ2-5, with D possibly TRBD2 on 5 matching bases. CDR1 MNHEY and CDR2 SMNVEV come from the germline V gene (reference sequence). This CDR3 has 15 amino acids. Deletions cut 4 bases from V and 5 bases from J, with 17 bases between.

The CDR3 DNA sequence: TGTGCCAGCTCACCTAGGACAGGGAACCCAGATACGCAGTATTTT. It yields the protein CASSPRTGNPDTQYF. The chain couples TRBV18 to TRBJ2-3, with 8 nucleotides matching TRBD1. The germline V gene has CDR1 KGHSH and CDR2 LQKENI. V lost 3 bases, J lost 4 bases, and 6 bases stayed unmatched. This CDR3 is built from 15 residues. The complete variable domain, with remaining parts taken from reference TRBV18 and TRBJ2-3, reads NAGVMQNPRHLVRRRGQEARLRCSPMKGHSHVYWYRQLPEEGLKFMVYLQKENIIDESGMPKERFSAEFPKEGPSILRIQQVVRGDSAAYFCASSPRTGNPDTQYFGPGTRLTVL.

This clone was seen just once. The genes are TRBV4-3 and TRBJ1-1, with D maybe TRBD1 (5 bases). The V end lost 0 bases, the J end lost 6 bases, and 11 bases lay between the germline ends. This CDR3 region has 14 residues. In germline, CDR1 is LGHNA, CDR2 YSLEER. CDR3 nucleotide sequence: TGCGCCAGCAGCCAAGATCGGGGGTTCGCTGAAGCTTTCTTT. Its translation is CASSQDRGFAEAFF.

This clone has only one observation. CDR3 coding DNA: TGTGCCAGCAGTGAGGAGAGTAACAGGTTAAATCAGCCCCAGCATTTT. This sequence encodes CASSEESNRLNQPQHF. V is TRBV2 and J is TRBJ1-5, with D possibly being TRBD1 (5 bases). V was shortened by 3 bases and J by 4 bases, with 16 bases between the two germline ends. CDR3 length equals 16 residues. From germline, CDR1 is SNHLY and CDR2 FYNNEI.

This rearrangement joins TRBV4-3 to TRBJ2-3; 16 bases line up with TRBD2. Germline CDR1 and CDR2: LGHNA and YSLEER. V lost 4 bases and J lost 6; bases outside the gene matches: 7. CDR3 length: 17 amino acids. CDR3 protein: CASSPEGTSGGADTQYF. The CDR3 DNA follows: TGCGCCAGCAGCCCGGAAGGGACTAGCGGGGGGGCGGATACGCAGTATTTT.

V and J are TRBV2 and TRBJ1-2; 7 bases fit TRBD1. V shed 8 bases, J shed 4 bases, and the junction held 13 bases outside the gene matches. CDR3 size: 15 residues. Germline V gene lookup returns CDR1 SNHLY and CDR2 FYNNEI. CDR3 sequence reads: CASPGQTYDIYGYTF. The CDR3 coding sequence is TGTGCCAGCCCGGGACAGACCTATGATATCTATGGCTACACCTTC.

Here the CDR3 DNA reads TGTGCCAGCAGCCCAGGTTCCCTCTATGGCTACACCTTC. Amino acid sequence: CASSPGSLYGYTF. V gene TRBV6-5 combines with J gene TRBJ1-2; D gene ambiguous. Trimming pared 6 bases from V and 4 bases from J, leaving 12 bases between. Germline V gives CDR1 MNHEY, CDR2 SVGAGI. This CDR3 has 13 residues.

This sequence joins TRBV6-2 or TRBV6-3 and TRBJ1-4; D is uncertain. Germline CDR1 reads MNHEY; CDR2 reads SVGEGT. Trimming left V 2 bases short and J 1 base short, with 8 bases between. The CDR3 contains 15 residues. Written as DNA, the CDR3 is TGTGCCAGCAGTTACCTCGCGGGAACTAATGAAAAACTGTTTTTT. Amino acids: CASSYLAGTNEKLFF.

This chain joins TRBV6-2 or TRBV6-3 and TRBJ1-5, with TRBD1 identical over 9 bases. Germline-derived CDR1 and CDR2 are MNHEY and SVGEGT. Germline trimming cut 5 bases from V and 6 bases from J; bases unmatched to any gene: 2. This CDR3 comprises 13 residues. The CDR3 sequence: CASSNRGRQPQHF. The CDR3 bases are TGTGCCAGCAGTAACAGGGGGCGTCAGCCCCAGCATTTT.

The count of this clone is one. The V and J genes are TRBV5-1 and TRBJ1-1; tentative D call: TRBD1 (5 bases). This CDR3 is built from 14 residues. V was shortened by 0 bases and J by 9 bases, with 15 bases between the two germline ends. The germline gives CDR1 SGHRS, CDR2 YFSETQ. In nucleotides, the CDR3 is TGCGCCAGCAGCTTGGGCCAGGGAAATGGACAAGCTTTCTTT. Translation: CASSLGQGNGQAFF.

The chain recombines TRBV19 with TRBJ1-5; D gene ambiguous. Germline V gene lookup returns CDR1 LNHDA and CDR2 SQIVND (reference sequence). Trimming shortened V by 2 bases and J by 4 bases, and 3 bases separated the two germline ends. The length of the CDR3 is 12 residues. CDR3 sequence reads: CASSIPNQPQHF. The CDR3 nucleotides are TGTGCCAGTAGTATACCTAATCAGCCCCAGCATTTT.